The rows below give T cell receptor beta chains drawn from one sample of a study of OX40 agonist ivuxolimab in advanced cancers. Libraries were prepared by immunoSEQ multiplex PCR; TCRdb keeps only in-frame clonotypes and omits some of them. The sample shows more than 50,000 clones, over 65% of them seen only once. The sample in question was CD4+ or CD8+ T cells sorted from blood, obtained in a trial of the OX40 agonist ivuxolimab. Receptor source: an adult with an advanced solid tumor such as melanoma, head and neck, liver or kidney cancer. The CDR3 runs from the conserved cysteine through the conserved F or W. The D gene is left open where the match is weak. Only some rows state a clone size, as once, few, many or a class for expanded clones.

>TRBJ1-2|TRBV5-6|.|TRBD1
CASSPEPTGGYGYTF
TGTGCCAGCAGCCCCGAGCCTACAGGGGGCTATGGCTACACCTTC
>TRBJ2-2|TRBV6-1|once|.
CASSVRDSYTGELFF
TGTGCCAGCAGTGTCCGGGACTCATACACCGGGGAGCTGTTTTTT
>TRBJ2-7|TRBV30|once|.
CAWSVLGYEQYF
TGTGCCTGGAGTGTTTTGGGCTACGAGCAGTACTTC
>TRBJ2-3|TRBV7-2|.|TRBD1
CASSPQSDRGTDTQYF
TGTGCCAGCAGCCCACAATCGGACAGGGGCACAGATACGCAGTATTTT
>TRBJ2-7|TRBV11-2|.|TRBD2
CASSPRTSGGRYEQYF
TGTGCCAGCAGCCCCCGGACTAGCGGGGGGCGGTACGAGCAGTACTTC
>TRBJ2-3|TRBV5-1|.|.
CASSFTGVPPDTQYF
TGCGCCAGCAGCTTCACGGGAGTGCCCCCAGATACGCAGTATTTT
>TRBJ2-1|TRBV5-1|.|.
CASSSGVMGQFF
TGCGCCAGCAGCTCGGGGGTGATGGGGCAGTTCTTC
>TRBJ1-2|TRBV6-1|.|.
CASSERNEGSYGYTF
TGTGCCAGCAGTGAACGGAACGAGGGGAGCTATGGCTACACCTTC
>TRBJ2-7|TRBV5-5|few|.
CASSPRDSSSYEQYF
TGTGCCAGCAGCCCCCGGGACTCCAGCTCCTACGAGCAGTACTTC
>TRBJ2-1|TRBV9|.|.
CASSVDQGIYNEQFF
TGTGCCAGCAGCGTAGACCAGGGAATCTACAATGAGCAGTTCTTC
>TRBJ2-3|TRBV11-3|.|TRBD2
CASSVYGTNTDTQYF
TGTGCCAGCAGCGTTTATGGGACTAACACAGATACGCAGTATTTT